These 20 T cell receptor beta chains were all obtained from the same sample, sequenced in a study of beta chain features in type 1 diabetes. Study observations and caveats: For Type 1 diabetes patients, all four CD4+ subsets carried TCRB CDR3s that were moderately but significantly shorter.

Sequencing targeted expressed TCRB transcripts, as all isolated RNA had been reverse transcribed. TCRdb's table, derived via immunoSEQ multiplex PCR, lists solely in-frame clones and lacks some. The repertoire holds almost 350,000 clones, around 8.5% seen once, with 1% in the top ten. Their antigen targets remain unknown. The sequenced material came from central memory CD4+ T cells from blood. The origin of the receptors is a man aged 25 to 40 with type 1 diabetes.

This clone was detected a few times. This rearrangement joins TRBV7-9 to TRBJ2-5; D not resolved. Germline CDR1 and CDR2: SEHNR and FQNEAQ (reference sequence). Deletions cut 4 bases from V and 5 bases from J, with 8 bases between. The CDR3 is 12 amino acids. CDR3 residues: CASSSGSETQYF. In DNA form, the CDR3 reads TGTGCCAGCAGCTCAGGATCTGAGACCCAGTACTTC.

The rearrangement links TRBV9 to TRBJ1-3; 8 bases align to TRBD1. The ends lost 2 bases at V and 0 bases at J; junction bases unmatched: 7. The CDR3 spans 17 residues. Germline V lookup: CDR1 SGDLS, CDR2 YYNGEE. In DNA form, the CDR3 reads TGTGCCAGCAGCGTTTCGACAGGGGCAAACTCTGGAAACACCATATATTTT. Residues: CASSVSTGANSGNTIYF.

This chain links TRBV30 with TRBJ1-1; D remains unclear. The germline V gene has CDR1 GTSNPN and CDR2 SVGIG (reference sequence). Trimming removed 4 bases at V and 3 bases at J, with 12 bases between. CDR3 length equals 13 residues. CDR3 in DNA: TGTGCCTGGATGTCAGACTCCTACACTGAAGCTTTCTTT. It is translated as CAWMSDSYTEAFF.

This clone was recorded a few times. The rearrangement links TRBV29-1 to TRBJ1-1; the D is unclear. V lost 7 bases, J lost 1 base, and 7 bases lay in between. CDR1 SQVTM and CDR2 ANQGSEA come from the germline V gene. This CDR3 contains 11 residues. The CDR3 region is CSAYRNTEAFF. The CDR3 DNA reads as TGCAGCGCCTACAGGAACACTGAAGCTTTCTTT. Using reference TRBV29-1 and TRBJ1-1 for the parts outside the CDR3, the full variable domain is SAVISQKPSRDICQRGTSLTIQCQVDSQVTMMFWYRQQPGQSLTLIATANQGSEATYESGFVIDKFPISRPNLTFSTLTVSNMSPEDSSIYLCSAYRNTEAFFGQGTRLTVV.

This clone came up a few times. V is TRBV5-1 and J is TRBJ2-4; D remains ambiguous. Germline CDR1 reads SGHRS; CDR2 reads YFSETQ. Trimming left V 5 bases short and J 5 bases short, with 11 bases between. The CDR3 loop spans 13 amino acids. CDR3 in amino acids: CASSSLEENIQYF. CDR3 DNA: TGCGCCAGCAGTTCTCTTGAGGAAAACATTCAGTACTTC.

A few counts support this clone. This chain uses TRBV29-1 with TRBJ2-3; TRBD1 is a possible D gene (6 bases). The V end lost 6 bases, the J end lost 1 base, and 11 bases lay between the germline ends. From germline, CDR1 is SQVTM and CDR2 ANQGSEA. The CDR3 length is 13 residues. DNA of the CDR3: TGCAGCGTGGGGGCCCGGCGCACAGATACGCAGTATTTT. As protein: CSVGARRTDTQYF.

This sequence joins TRBV9 and TRBJ1-1, with D maybe TRBD1 (5 bases). The CDR3 extends over 14 amino acids. The germline gives CDR1 SGDLS, CDR2 YYNGEE. V lost 0 bases to trimming and J lost 4 bases, with 10 bases between them. CDR3 amino acids: CASSVVGDATEAFF. DNA for the CDR3: TGTGCCAGCAGCGTAGTGGGGGACGCCACTGAAGCTTTCTTT. Combining the CDR3 with reference TRBV9 and TRBJ1-1 gives the whole variable domain DSGVTQTPKHLITATGQRVTLRCSPRSGDLSVYWYQQSLDQGLQFLIQYYNGEERAKGNILERFSAQQFPDLHSELNLSSLELGDSALYFCASSVVGDATEAFFGQGTRLTVV.

Remarks on this clone: Other DNA sequences of this sample code for an identical CDR3. V is TRBV7-2 and J is TRBJ1-1; D is undetermined. Germline V gives CDR1 SGHTA, CDR2 FQGNSA. With 2 bases removed from V and 0 bases from J, the gap between germline ends came to 4 bases. The CDR3 has 13 amino acids. CDR3 loop: CASSLQLNTEAFF. The CDR3 DNA is TGTGCCAGCAGCTTACAGTTGAACACTGAAGCTTTCTTT.

This clone was picked up a small number of times. The rearrangement uses TRBV12-5 and TRBJ1-6, with TRBD1 matching over 9 bases. The CDR3 is made up of 17 amino acids. The ends lost 5 bases at V and 6 bases at J; junction bases unmatched: 11. The V gene's germline CDR1 is LGHNT and CDR2 FRNRAP. The CDR3 sequence is CASGKSPGTGINSPLHF. The CDR3 region has the DNA TGTGCTAGTGGTAAATCCCCCGGGACAGGGATTAATTCACCCCTCCACTTT.

The CDR3 reads CASFGGIARGTEAFF. CDR3 in DNA: TGCGCCAGCTTCGGTGGAATCGCCAGGGGAACTGAAGCTTTCTTT. The rearrangement uses TRBV5-1 and TRBJ1-1, with D possibly matching TRBD1 (6 bases). V was shortened by 7 bases and J by 5 bases, with 21 bases between the two germline ends. Per the germline V gene, CDR1 is SGHRS and CDR2 is YFSETQ. The CDR3 is 15 residues long.

This clone was seen ten or more times. This CDR3 is CATSRDGGANEKLFF. CDR3 nucleotides: TGTGCCACCAGCAGGGATGGCGGGGCTAATGAAAAACTGTTTTTT. This chain joins TRBV15 and TRBJ1-4; D is ambiguous. Trimming removed 3 bases from V and 3 bases from J, with 11 bases in between. The CDR3 runs 15 residues. Germline CDR1 is LNHNV and CDR2 is YYDKDF (reference sequence).

The chain couples TRBV6-5 to TRBJ1-6; tentative D call: TRBD1 (5 bases). Trimming removed 0 bases at V and 10 bases at J, with 10 bases between. Germline V gene sequence: CDR1 MNHEY, CDR2 SVGAGI. The CDR3 runs to 14 residues. CDR3 in DNA: TGTGCCAGCAGTTACTCGGCAGGGCAATCACCCCTCCACTTT. Protein product: CASSYSAGQSPLHF.

This clone was detected a few times. This chain connects TRBV6-5 to TRBJ2-3, with D maybe TRBD2 (6 bases). The ends were cut back, 2 bases at V and 0 bases at J, with 9 bases in the middle. Germline V lookup: CDR1 MNHEY, CDR2 SVGAGI. The CDR3 contains 15 residues. CDR3 nucleotides: TGTGCCAGCAGTTACGACGGGACTAGCACAGATACGCAGTATTTT. Translated, it gives CASSYDGTSTDTQYF.

This clone appeared a few times. This chain uses TRBV5-1 with TRBJ2-3, with 14 positions matching TRBD2. The CDR3 has 16 residues. J gave up 5 bases and V 2 bases, and 4 bases lay outside the gene matches. From germline, CDR1 is SGHRS and CDR2 YFSETQ. CDR3 in amino acids: CASSFLGTSGGDTQYF. DNA of the CDR3: TGCGCCAGCAGCTTCCTCGGGACTAGCGGGGGAGATACGCAGTATTTT.

The chain joins TRBV6-5 to TRBJ2-3; TRBD2 is a possible D gene (5 bases). Germline V gene lookup returns CDR1 MNHEY and CDR2 SVGAGI. The CDR3 covers 15 residues. Trimming cost V 2 bases and J 0 bases, with 9 bases left between them. The CDR3 region is CASSYDRGSTDTQYF. In DNA form, the CDR3 reads TGTGCCAGCAGTTACGACCGGGGAAGCACAGATACGCAGTATTTT.

This clone was counted only a few times. The chain employs TRBV30 and TRBJ2-7; 8 bases are a match to TRBD2. The CDR3 runs to 14 residues. Germline V gene data show CDR1 as GTSNPN and CDR2 as SVGIG (reference sequence). With V trimmed by 2 bases and J by 2 bases, 5 bases remained unmatched. This CDR3 is CAWSKNSGAYEQYF. The CDR3 DNA follows: TGTGCCTGGAGTAAGAATAGCGGGGCCTACGAGCAGTACTTC. The entire variable domain, with the rest obtained from reference TRBV30 and TRBJ2-7, is as follows: SQTIHQWPATLVQPVGSPLSLECTVEGTSNPNLYWYRQAAGRGLQLLFYSVGIGQISSEVPQNLSASRPQDRQFILSSKKLLLSDSGFYLCAWSKNSGAYEQYFGPGTRLTVT.

The rearrangement uses TRBV4-3 and TRBJ2-7; no firm D call. V lost 0 bases, J lost 3 bases, and 6 bases lay in between. Germline CDR1 is LGHNA and CDR2 is YSLEER. The CDR3 has 13 amino acids. The CDR3 DNA sequence: TGCGCCAGCAGCCAAGATTTCAGCTACGAGCAGTACTTC. Residues: CASSQDFSYEQYF.

This clone was counted only a few times. V and J are TRBV28 and TRBJ2-1, with D hard to call. Per the germline V gene, CDR1 is MDHEN and CDR2 is SYDVKM. Between the trimmed V and J ends, which lost 2 bases and 8 bases, there was a span of 4 bases. The CDR3 is 11 amino acids. The CDR3 protein is CASSLSYEQFF. In DNA, the CDR3 is TGTGCCAGCAGTTTAAGCTATGAGCAGTTCTTC.

This CDR3 reads CASSSLQGIGEQFF. The CDR3 nucleotides read TGTGCCAGCAGTTCCCTACAGGGAATTGGTGAGCAGTTCTTC. The chain carries TRBV27 and TRBJ2-1; D perhaps matches TRBD1 (6 bases). Trimming pared 4 bases from V and 9 bases from J, leaving 16 bases between. The CDR3 contains 14 residues. Germline V gives CDR1 MNHEY, CDR2 SMNVEV (reference sequence).

This clone turned up a few times. J is TRBJ2-5 and V is TRBV6-5, with TRBD1 identical over 7 bases. Trimming took 5 bases from V and 4 from J; bases not matched to a gene: 4. Looked up from germline, CDR1 is MNHEY and CDR2 is SVGAGI. The CDR3 contains 13 residues. The CDR3 DNA reads TGTGCCAGCAGTGCCCGGACAGGAGAGACCCAGTACTTC. Protein: CASSARTGETQYF.